This T cell receptor beta chain emerged from a study of blood T cell repertoires in COVID-19. Whole-study context: Sites in the United States, Italy and Spain provided acute and convalescent COVID-19 samples. Nucleic acid was either cDNA or gDNA, and it came from T cells, B-cell-depleted T cells, or PBMCs.

V was trimmed by 0 bases and J by 0 bases, leaving 15 bases between them. CDR1 and CDR2 (germline): SGHAT, FQNNGV. The CDR3 is 18 residues long. Clinical histories supplied by participants themselves formed the basis of cohort assignment. This clone was detected only once. Per the authors' pipeline: It was from reference gene primer amplification that nucleated cell counts were estimated. Here immunoSEQ multiplex PCR was the method, and the copy in TCRdb shows in-frame clones only, minus some. V, J and clone size were drawn from that table, and D and trimming were deduced from the DNA. Counted here are approximately 330,000 clones, 70% to 90% occurring once; the ten biggest clones make up approximately 4.6%.

This clonotype was obtained from a woman in her thirties or forties with acute COVID-19. Sequenced: PBMCs or T cells enriched from blood (not recorded which). This chain joins TRBV11-2 and TRBJ1-3; TRBD1 is a possible D gene (5 bases). The CDR3: CASSLEGRVGPSGNTIYF. In DNA form, the CDR3 reads TGTGCCAGCAGCTTAGAAGGTCGGGTGGGGCCCTCTGGAAACACCATATATTTT.